This T cell receptor (beta chain) comes out of a study of CD8 T cells in Susac syndrome. RNA, at 0.5 to 1 ug, was reverse transcribed with random hexamers. Amplification of TCR beta CDR3 used immunoSEQ multiplex PCR across 54 Vbeta and 13 Jbeta. TCRdb processed the immunoSEQ multiplex PCR reads anew with MiXCR; each CDR3 protein has one entry. The table has 71,000 or so distinct CDR3 sequences, 93% seen once. Sequencing was performed on CD4+ T cells from PBMCs. This receptor was obtained from a human donor with Susac syndrome.

The DNA for the CDR3 is TGTGCCAGCATAGGGACTTCCTACAATGAGCAGTTCTTC. It encodes CASIGTSYNEQFF. The chain is built from TRBV7-2 and TRBJ2-1, with TRBD2 as a possible D gene (6 bases). The V gene's germline CDR1 is SGHTA and CDR2 FQGNSA. The V end lost 7 bases, the J end lost 1 base, and 8 bases lay between the germline ends. This CDR3 region has 13 residues.